The 27 T cell receptor beta chains listed next were all sequenced from one sample in a study of cytomegalovirus exposure and HLA in healthy donors. Primers included in the PCR were 60 Vbeta and 13 Jbeta primers. TCRdb's table, derived via immunoSEQ multiplex PCR, lists solely in-frame clones and lacks some. The sample includes about 140,000 clones, approximately 80% seen only once; the top ten take approximately 15%. Sequenced material: PBMCs. The receptors were sampled from a woman between 40 and 55 years old in good health and CMV-seronegative.

The chain has TRBV4-1 and TRBJ1-3; 11 nucleotides agree with TRBD1. Germline V gene sequence: CDR1 MGHRA, CDR2 YSYEKL. J lost 4 bases, V lost 3 bases, and 2 bases had no gene match. The CDR3 has 15 amino acids. CDR3 in amino acids: CASSQGQGGGNTIYF. The CDR3 nucleotides are TGCGCCAGCAGCCAGGGACAGGGGGGGGGAAACACCATATATTTT.

The rearrangement uses TRBV7-6 and TRBJ2-3; 13 bases are shared with TRBD2. CDR1 is SGHVS, CDR2 FNYEAQ, per germline. The CDR3 totals 15 residues. Unmatched junction bases numbered 6, after V lost 5 bases and J lost 7 bases. The CDR3 region is CASSKTSGRANTQYF. The CDR3 DNA follows: TGTGCCAGCAGCAAAACTAGCGGGAGGGCTAATACGCAGTATTTT.

The chain recombines TRBV7-3 with TRBJ2-7; unclear D gene. CDR3 length: 13 amino acids. Trimming took 1 base from V and 4 from J, leaving 8 bases between them. Germline lookup yields CDR1 SGHTA and CDR2 FQGTGA. CDR3 nucleotides: TGTGCCAGCAGCTTAAATCTGGCTTACGAGCAGTACTTC. It specifies CASSLNLAYEQYF. Full variable domain (rest looked up from reference TRBV7-3 and TRBJ2-7): GAGVSQTPSNKVTEKGKYVELRCDPISGHTALYWYRQSLGQGPEFLIYFQGTGAADDSGLPNDRFFAVRPEGSVSTLKIQRTERGDSAVYLCASSLNLAYEQYFGPGTRLTVT.

This clone was observed a few times. This CDR3 is also generated by other DNA sequences in the sample. This chain connects TRBV4-1 to TRBJ1-1; D possibly corresponds to TRBD1 (6 bases). CDR1 and CDR2 (germline): MGHRA, YSYEKL. The CDR3 covers 14 residues. V lost 3 bases to trimming and J lost 1 base, with 9 bases between them. The CDR3 loop reads CASSQRGQNTEAFF. For the CDR3, the DNA is TGCGCCAGCAGCCAGAGGGGACAGAACACTGAAGCTTTCTTT.

The chain uses TRBV5-4 and TRBJ2-1, with TRBD2 matching over 7 bases. J gave up 0 bases and V 4 bases, and 7 bases lay outside the gene matches. This CDR3 has 16 amino acids. Germline V lookup: CDR1 SGHNT, CDR2 YYREEE (reference sequence). CDR3 protein: CASSPTSATSYNEQFF. The CDR3 nucleotides read TGTGCCAGCAGCCCCACTAGCGCCACCTCCTACAATGAGCAGTTCTTC.

The chain uses TRBV11-1 and TRBJ1-3; D ambiguous. Between the trimmed V and J ends, which lost 5 bases and 2 bases, there was a span of 4 bases. Germline loops: CDR1 SGHAT, CDR2 FQDESV (reference sequence). This CDR3 has 12 residues. CDR3 in amino acids: CASSRTGNTIYF. CDR3 DNA: TGTGCCAGCAGCCGTACTGGAAACACCATATATTTT.

The V gene is TRBV14, the J gene TRBJ2-7; 7 nucleotides agree with TRBD1. V lost 4 bases, J lost 6 bases, and 12 bases stayed unmatched. Germline V gene sequence: CDR1 SGHDN, CDR2 FVKESK. The CDR3 sequence is 15 residues long. The CDR3 DNA follows: TGTGCCAGCAGCCCCCAAAGGGGGCCCCATGTCGAGCAGTACTTC. Translating it yields CASSPQRGPHVEQYF.

This clone came up once. The chain is built from TRBV5-1 and TRBJ2-5; TRBD1 aligns across 9 bases. Germline V gene sequence: CDR1 SGHRS, CDR2 YFSETQ. The V and J ends lost 3 bases and 5 bases, in that order; junction bases with no gene match: 8. CDR3 length equals 15 residues. The CDR3: CASSWAGTGMETQYF. In DNA, the CDR3 is TGCGCCAGCAGCTGGGCCGGGACAGGGATGGAGACCCAGTACTTC.

J is TRBJ1-2 and V is TRBV4-2, with TRBD1 matching over 8 bases. J lost 2 bases, V lost 1 base, and 6 bases had no gene match. Germline CDR1 and CDR2: LGHNA and YNFKEQ. This CDR3 contains 16 residues. The CDR3 reads CASSQVSAGGNYGYTF. The CDR3 DNA sequence: TGTGCCAGCAGCCAAGTATCGGCAGGGGGCAACTATGGCTACACCTTC.

J is TRBJ2-5 and V is TRBV7-7; possible D gene TRBD2, 5 bases. This CDR3 region has 13 residues. V lost 4 bases and J lost 5, with 11 bases in between. The germline gives CDR1 SSHAT, CDR2 FNYEAQ (reference sequence). CDR3 DNA: TGTGCCAGCAGCTGGTCTGGGGAGGAGACCCAGTACTTC. It encodes CASSWSGEETQYF. The whole variable domain, remainder taken from reference TRBV7-7 and TRBJ2-5, is GAGVSQSPRYKVTKRGQDVTLRCDPISSHATLYWYQQALGQGPEFLTYFNYEAQPDKSGLPSDRFSAERPEGSISTLTIQRTEQRDSAMYRCASSWSGEETQYFGPGTRLLVL.

This sequence joins TRBV4-3 and TRBJ2-7; D not resolved. With 0 bases removed from V and 3 bases from J, the gap between germline ends came to 9 bases. The V gene's germline CDR1 is LGHNA and CDR2 YSLEER. The CDR3 sequence is 14 residues long. Here the CDR3 reads CASSQDHISYEQYF. The DNA for the CDR3 is TGCGCCAGCAGCCAAGATCATATTAGCTACGAGCAGTACTTC.

The chain has TRBV7-9 and TRBJ2-1; D may be TRBD1 (6 bases). This CDR3 region has 12 residues. V was shortened by 6 bases and J by 4 bases, with 7 bases between the two germline ends. The germline V gene encodes CDR1 SEHNR and CDR2 FQNEAQ (reference sequence). The CDR3: CASRTGYNEQFF. DNA for the CDR3: TGTGCCAGCAGGACAGGTTACAATGAGCAGTTCTTC.

This chain links TRBV5-4 with TRBJ2-7; D possibly corresponds to TRBD1 (6 bases). The CDR3 extends over 14 amino acids. Per germline, CDR1 SGHNT and CDR2 YYREEE (reference sequence). Trimming pared 3 bases from V and 1 base from J, leaving 11 bases between. The CDR3 DNA reads TGTGCCAGCAGCTCGGACAGAGTTTCCTACGAGCAGTACTTC. This sequence encodes CASSSDRVSYEQYF.

The V and J genes are TRBV11-2 and TRBJ2-7; TRBD1 aligns across 8 bases. The CDR3 is 14 amino acids. Trimming cost V 0 bases and J 6 bases; bases outside gene matches: 4. Germline loops: CDR1 SGHAT, CDR2 FQNNGV. The chain's CDR3 is CASSLDRGQGEQYF. In DNA, the CDR3 is TGTGCCAGCAGCTTAGATCGCGGACAGGGCGAGCAGTACTTC.

The genes are TRBV28 and TRBJ1-3; 7 nucleotides match TRBD1. The V and J ends lost 8 bases and 1 base, in that order; junction bases with no gene match: 8. Germline CDR1 and CDR2: MDHEN and SYDVKM. This CDR3 has 15 residues. The CDR3 DNA reads as TGTGCCAGCCCCCCAGGGGGTATGTCTGGAAACACCATATATTTT. This sequence encodes CASPPGGMSGNTIYF.

The J gene is TRBJ2-2, the V gene TRBV2, with D perhaps matching TRBD1 (5 bases). CDR3 length equals 15 residues. The germline V gene has CDR1 SNHLY and CDR2 FYNNEI. Trimming left V 3 bases short and J 4 bases short, with 12 bases between. The CDR3 nucleotides are TGTGCCAGCAGTGATAAGAGGACATCCACCGGGGAGCTGTTTTTT. It yields the protein CASSDKRTSTGELFF.

The J gene is TRBJ2-1, the V gene TRBV7-2; TRBD2 matches at 10 bases. This CDR3 is built from 16 residues. The V gene's germline CDR1 is SGHTA and CDR2 FQGNSA. V was pared by 4 bases and J by 4 bases, with 7 bases of the junction left unmatched. The CDR3 DNA reads as TGTGCCAGCAGCTCCCCAGCGGGGGGGCTTTACAATGAGCAGTTCTTC. Its translation is CASSSPAGGLYNEQFF.

The chain joins TRBV9 to TRBJ2-6, with D uncertain. CDR1 is SGDLS, CDR2 YYNGEE, per germline. CDR3 length: 16 amino acids. V was clipped by 2 bases and J by 0 bases, with 9 bases between them. CDR3 amino acids: CASSVTRSSGANVLTF. CDR3 bases: TGTGCCAGCAGCGTCACTCGTAGCTCTGGGGCCAACGTCCTGACTTTC.

A remark on this clone: Here the CDR3 omits its conserved ending phenylalanine or tryptophan, so a read error is the likely source. This rearrangement joins TRBV6-1 to TRBJ2-7; 7 bases agree with TRBD1. V shed 5 bases and J 3 bases; nucleotides not matched to a gene: 4. This CDR3 has 13 residues. Germline V gene lookup returns CDR1 MNHNS and CDR2 SASEGT. The CDR3 nucleotides read TGTGCCAGCAGTTCGGGACAGAGCTACGAGCAGTACCTC. Amino acids: CASSSGQSYEQYL.

This clone was recorded only once. The V call is TRBV5-4, the J call TRBJ2-7, with 10 bases identical to TRBD1. V trimming: 3 bases; J trimming: 6 bases; junction bases outside the gene matches: 6. CDR1 and CDR2 from the germline V gene are SGHNT and YYREEE (reference sequence). CDR3 size: 14 residues. CDR3 bases: TGTGCCAGCAGCTCCCCCGGGACAGGGGTCGAGCAGTACTTC. Its protein is CASSSPGTGVEQYF.

This sequence joins TRBV4-1 and TRBJ2-5, with D perhaps TRBD1 (6 bases). This CDR3 has 13 residues. Trimming pared 1 base from V and 5 bases from J, leaving 8 bases between. Germline CDR1 and CDR2: MGHRA and YSYEKL. CDR3 region: CASSQGTVETQYF. In nucleotides, the CDR3 is TGCGCCAGCAGCCAAGGGACAGTGGAGACCCAGTACTTC.

This clone was recorded once. This chain joins TRBV4-2 and TRBJ2-5; maybe TRBD1 (6 bases). This CDR3 is built from 14 residues. Trimming removed 0 bases from V and 5 bases from J, with 10 bases in between. The germline gives CDR1 LGHNA, CDR2 YNFKEQ. The chain's CDR3 is CASSQDGGWETQYF. The CDR3 DNA reads as TGTGCCAGCAGCCAAGATGGGGGCTGGGAGACCCAGTACTTC.

The chain links TRBV7-2 to TRBJ1-2; no clear D gene. CDR3 length: 13 amino acids. V was clipped by 3 bases and J by 4 bases, with 9 bases between them. In germline, CDR1 is SGHTA, CDR2 FQGNSA. In DNA form, the CDR3 reads TGTGCCAGCAGCTTGGGAGCTAGCTATGGCTACACCTTC. Translation gives CASSLGASYGYTF.

This chain connects TRBV7-2 to TRBJ2-1; possible D gene TRBD2, 7 bases. Germline loops: CDR1 SGHTA, CDR2 FQGNSA. Trimming removed 3 bases from V and 5 bases from J, with 8 bases in between. This CDR3 contains 13 residues. CDR3 in amino acids: CASSLRGHNEQFF. The CDR3 DNA reads TGTGCCAGCAGCTTGCGGGGGCACAATGAGCAGTTCTTC.

The rearrangement joins TRBV7-2 to TRBJ2-3, with TRBD1 as a possible D gene (6 bases). The V gene lost 4 bases and the J gene lost 3 bases, with 17 bases spanning the gap. There are 16 residues in the CDR3. From germline, CDR1 is SGHTA and CDR2 FQGNSA. The CDR3 region is CASSSRTAFDTDTQYF. The CDR3 nucleotides are TGTGCCAGCAGCTCCCGGACAGCCTTCGATACAGATACGCAGTATTTT.

The chain recombines TRBV18 with TRBJ1-1; D gene unclear. This CDR3 spans 15 amino acids. Germline V gene data show CDR1 as KGHSH and CDR2 as LQKENI. Trimming removed 3 bases from V and 3 bases from J, with 14 bases in between. The CDR3 nucleotides are TGTGCCAGCTCACCCCCTTCGGAGGTGGACACTGAAGCTTTCTTT. Its translation is CASSPPSEVDTEAFF. Drawing the rest from reference TRBV18 and TRBJ1-1, the complete variable domain is NAGVMQNPRHLVRRRGQEARLRCSPMKGHSHVYWYRQLPEEGLKFMVYLQKENIIDESGMPKERFSAEFPKEGPSILRIQQVVRGDSAAYFCASSPPSEVDTEAFFGQGTRLTVV.

This CDR3 is CSAAGHINEQFF. The CDR3 DNA reads as TGCAGCGCAGCGGGACATATCAATGAGCAGTTCTTC. V gene TRBV29-1 combines with J gene TRBJ2-1; D may be TRBD2 (7 bases). Per the germline V gene, CDR1 is SQVTM and CDR2 is ANQGSEA. CDR3 length equals 12 residues. The ends were cut back, 7 bases at V and 6 bases at J, with 13 bases in the middle.